The T cell receptor (beta chain) described here comes from a study of blood T cell repertoires in COVID-19. The CDR3 extends over 16 amino acids. J was trimmed by 5 bases and V by 4 bases; bases with no gene match: 12. Germline V gene lookup returns CDR1 SGHNT and CDR2 YYREEE (reference sequence). Generated by immunoSEQ multiplex PCR, the TCRdb table keeps only in-frame clones and is missing some. Among 220,000 or so clones listed, roughly 84% were seen once. This chain uses TRBV5-4 with TRBJ2-3; 8 nucleotides align to TRBD2. Material for sequencing was peripheral blood. This clonotype was obtained from a woman aged 60 to 75 with acute or convalescent COVID-19. DNA of the CDR3: TGTGCCAGCAGCAAAAAACGGAGCGGGGGAATAGATACGCAGTATTTT. Translation: CASSKKRSGGIDTQYF.